This T cell receptor beta chain is drawn from a study of cytomegalovirus exposure and HLA in healthy donors. A single count supports this clone. This CDR3 is built from 14 residues. The ends were cut back, 4 bases at V and 3 bases at J, with 12 bases in the middle. The germline V gene has CDR1 SEHNR and CDR2 FQNEAQ (reference sequence). The data were produced by immunoSEQ multiplex PCR, yet TCRdb's version contains in-frame clones alone and is incomplete. The data hold 150,000 or so clones, with about 88% observed a single time. The sequencing sample was made of PBMCs. This clonotype was obtained from a woman aged 18-29 years in good health and CMV-seropositive. The chain is built from TRBV7-9 and TRBJ1-1; D call uncertain. As DNA, the CDR3 is TGTGCCAGCAGCTCCATAAACGAGGACACTGAAGCTTTCTTT. This translates into CASSSINEDTEAFF.